This TCR beta chain comes out of a study of T cell changes during pregnancy in multiple sclerosis. The assay was immunoSEQ multiplex PCR, and TCRdb's table has in-frame clones only and misses some. The sample includes 60,000 to 90,000 clones, more than 85% of them seen just once. The CDR3 totals 12 residues. V was shortened by 6 bases and J by 3 bases, with 8 bases between the two germline ends. Germline values: CDR1 LNHDA, CDR2 SQIVND (reference sequence). The sequence derives from a female donor in good health, enrolled as a control in a pregnancy study. The V gene is TRBV19, the J gene TRBJ1-2, with D unresolved. The specimen comprised peripheral blood, sampled after pregnancy. CDR3 residues: CASRTGDYGYTF. In DNA, the CDR3 is TGTGCCAGTAGGACGGGTGACTATGGCTACACCTTC.